The 23 T cell receptor beta chains given below trace back to one sample, sequenced in a study of T cell responses to AZD1222 COVID-19 vaccine. TCRdb's copy holds only in-frame clones and misses some; the assay was immunoSEQ multiplex PCR. The data show 82,000 or so clones, 85% to 95% seen once. Sequencing used peripheral blood, obtained on day 0 of AZD1222 vaccination. These receptors came from an adult in good health.

Only a few counts were recorded for this clone. This chain links TRBV7-2 with TRBJ1-5; no definite D call. Trimming removed 4 bases from V and 0 bases from J, with 4 bases in between. The CDR3 has 13 amino acids. CDR1 SGHTA and CDR2 FQGNSA come from the germline V gene. CDR3 loop: CASSSRSNQPQHF. The CDR3 nucleotides read TGTGCCAGCAGCTCTCGTAGCAATCAGCCCCAGCATTTT. Using reference TRBV7-2 and TRBJ1-5 for the parts outside the CDR3, the full variable domain is GAGVSQSPSNKVTEKGKDVELRCDPISGHTALYWYRQSLGQGLEFLIYFQGNSAPDKSGLPSDRFSAERTGGSVSTLTIQRTQQEDSAVYLCASSSRSNQPQHFGDGTRLSIL.

A few counts support this clone. This chain links TRBV5-6 with TRBJ1-5; D gene uncertain. Trimming took 2 bases from V and 4 from J, leaving 7 bases between them. The germline gives CDR1 SGHDT, CDR2 YYEEEE. This CDR3 spans 13 amino acids. The CDR3 nucleotides read TGTGCCAGCAGCTTCACATTAAATCAGCCCCAGCATTTT. The encoded protein is CASSFTLNQPQHF.

The genes are TRBV27 and TRBJ2-7; 9 positions match TRBD1. V was pared by 5 bases and J by 5 bases, with 7 bases of the junction left unmatched. Per germline, CDR1 MNHEY and CDR2 SMNVEV (reference sequence). The CDR3 runs to 14 residues. CDR3 coding DNA: TGTGCCAGCAGTGCCCGGACAGGGGATCACGAGCAGTACTTC. Translated, it gives CASSARTGDHEQYF.

The V gene is TRBV9, the J gene TRBJ1-2; D uncertain. This CDR3 has 15 residues. The V gene lost 5 bases and the J gene lost 4 bases, with 18 bases spanning the gap. The germline gives CDR1 SGDLS, CDR2 YYNGEE. CDR3 sequence reads: CASSPLTTAAYGYTF. Here the CDR3 DNA reads TGTGCCAGCAGTCCTCTCACGACGGCGGCCTATGGCTACACCTTC. The entire variable domain, with the rest obtained from reference TRBV9 and TRBJ1-2, is as follows: DSGVTQTPKHLITATGQRVTLRCSPRSGDLSVYWYQQSLDQGLQFLIQYYNGEERAKGNILERFSAQQFPDLHSELNLSSLELGDSALYFCASSPLTTAAYGYTFGSGTRLTVV.

The CDR3 DNA reads TGTGCCAGCAGTGCATCGACAGGAAGCTCCTACAATGAGCAGTTCTTC. Its translation is CASSASTGSSYNEQFF. The V call is TRBV28, the J call TRBJ2-1; maybe TRBD1 (6 bases). V gave up 5 bases and J gave up 0 bases, with 14 bases separating them. Germline lookup yields CDR1 MDHEN and CDR2 SYDVKM. The CDR3 spans 16 residues.

In its sample, this clone is medium-sized. The chain employs TRBV7-3 and TRBJ2-2, with 7 bases lining up with TRBD2. The CDR3 has 17 amino acids. The junction had 6 bases not matched to a gene; V was cut back by 0 bases and J by 2 bases. The germline V gene encodes CDR1 SGHTA and CDR2 FQGTGA. Here the CDR3 DNA reads TGTGCCAGCAGCTTAACGGGGAGCGGGGCAAACACCGGGGAGCTGTTTTTT. Protein product: CASSLTGSGANTGELFF. Looking up the rest from reference TRBV7-3 and TRBJ2-2 gives the full variable domain: GAGVSQTPSNKVTEKGKYVELRCDPISGHTALYWYRQSLGQGPEFLIYFQGTGAADDSGLPNDRFFAVRPEGSVSTLKIQRTERGDSAVYLCASSLTGSGANTGELFFGEGSRLTVL.

The CDR3 coding sequence is TGCAGTGCTAGATCTGAGGGCTACACCTTC. It translates to CSARSEGYTF. This chain uses TRBV20-1 with TRBJ1-2; unclear D gene. Trimming stripped 2 bases from V and 8 bases from J, with 6 bases between. This CDR3 comprises 10 residues. Germline V gives CDR1 DFQATT, CDR2 SNEGSKA (reference sequence).

V usage is TRBV30 and J usage is TRBJ2-7, with TRBD2 matching 9 bases. The CDR3 is 14 amino acids. V was pared by 2 bases and J by 6 bases, with 8 bases of the junction left unmatched. Germline V gene lookup returns CDR1 GTSNPN and CDR2 SVGIG (reference sequence). The CDR3, as DNA: TGTGCCTGGAGTTTGGGCGGGGGGGCGGTCGAGCAGTACTTC. It encodes CAWSLGGGAVEQYF. Using reference TRBV30 and TRBJ2-7 for the parts outside the CDR3, the full variable domain is SQTIHQWPATLVQPVGSPLSLECTVEGTSNPNLYWYRQAAGRGLQLLFYSVGIGQISSEVPQNLSASRPQDRQFILSSKKLLLSDSGFYLCAWSLGGGAVEQYFGPGTRLTVT.

Concerning this clone: An end of the junction does not agree with germline; a read error may underlie this. The sample has other DNA sequences that encode this CDR3 too. This chain connects TRBV27 to TRBJ2-4; TRBD2 matches at 7 bases. The CDR3 covers 14 residues. Germline assignment: CDR1 MNHEY and CDR2 SMNVEV (reference sequence). The CDR3 coding sequence is TGCGCCAGCGGTTTGGGGGGAGGGTCCAACATTCAGTACTTC. It codes for CASGLGGGSNIQYF.

The rearrangement joins TRBV28 to TRBJ1-5; 7 nucleotides match TRBD1. CDR1 MDHEN and CDR2 SYDVKM come from the germline V gene. The CDR3 covers 15 residues. V shed 6 bases, J shed 1 base, and the junction held 6 bases outside the gene matches. The CDR3 is CASRRPGQSNQPQHF. The CDR3 region has the DNA TGTGCCAGCAGGCGTCCGGGACAGAGCAATCAGCCCCAGCATTTT.

The chain couples TRBV12-3 or TRBV12-4 to TRBJ2-2; D call uncertain. CDR3 size: 13 residues. Trimming removed 2 bases at V and 4 bases at J, with 5 bases between. The CDR3 loop reads CASSLYLTGELFF. The DNA for the CDR3 is TGTGCCAGCAGTTTATATCTCACCGGGGAGCTGTTTTTT.

This chain uses TRBV11-2 with TRBJ2-3; maybe TRBD1 (5 bases). The CDR3 is 15 amino acids. CDR1 and CDR2 (germline): SGHAT, FQNNGV. Trimming removed 2 bases at V and 0 bases at J, with 9 bases between. The CDR3: CASSLRGPSTDTQYF. CDR3 DNA: TGTGCCAGCAGCTTAAGGGGCCCGAGCACAGATACGCAGTATTTT. Looking up the rest from reference TRBV11-2 and TRBJ2-3 gives the full variable domain: EAGVAQSPRYKIIEKRQSVAFWCNPISGHATLYWYQQILGQGPKLLIQFQNNGVVDDSQLPKDRFSAERLKGVDSTLKIQPAKLEDSAVYLCASSLRGPSTDTQYFGPGTRLTVL.

The chain uses TRBV19 and TRBJ1-2; D might be TRBD1 (5 bases). CDR1 and CDR2 from the germline V gene are LNHDA and SQIVND (reference sequence). V lost 6 bases and J lost 5, with 16 bases in between. CDR3 length equals 14 residues. The CDR3: CASRTARQGYGYTF. The CDR3 bases are TGTGCCAGTAGGACAGCGCGACAAGGGTATGGCTACACCTTC.

This clone has just one count. The chain uses TRBV5-1 and TRBJ1-6; TRBD1 matches at 9 bases. The CDR3 runs to 17 residues. J gave up 7 bases and V 3 bases, and 11 bases lay outside the gene matches. From germline, CDR1 is SGHRS and CDR2 YFSETQ. CDR3 bases: TGCGCCAGCAGCTCGGAGAACAGGGGGCGAGGAAATTCACCCCTCCACTTT. Translating gives CASSSENRGRGNSPLHF.

The rearrangement joins TRBV27 to TRBJ2-7; weak D call: TRBD1 (6 bases). Germline lookup yields CDR1 MNHEY and CDR2 SMNVEV (reference sequence). The CDR3 has 14 amino acids. Trimming took off 5 bases at V and 8 bases at J, with 19 bases between the two ends. The CDR3 here is CASSPRDTPLKQYF. The CDR3 coding sequence is TGTGCCAGCAGTCCGAGGGACACTCCCTTGAAGCAGTACTTC.

The gene calls are TRBV27 and TRBJ1-2, with D tentatively TRBD1 (6 bases). The length of the CDR3 is 14 residues. Trimming left V 4 bases short and J 4 bases short, with 13 bases between. Germline CDR1 and CDR2: MNHEY and SMNVEV (reference sequence). CDR3 protein: CASSYGGLTYGYTF. The CDR3 region has the DNA TGTGCCAGCAGTTACGGGGGCCTCACCTATGGCTACACCTTC.

This clone was counted a few times. Other DNA variants within this sample encode the same CDR3. The rearrangement links TRBV6-5 to TRBJ1-1; weak D call: TRBD1 (5 bases). Per the germline V gene, CDR1 is MNHEY and CDR2 is SVGAGI. The CDR3 is 15 residues long. Trimming stripped 0 bases from V and 0 bases from J, with 8 bases between. The CDR3 region has the DNA TGTGCCAGCAGTTACTCGGGACGGATGAACACTGAAGCTTTCTTT. Its translation: CASSYSGRMNTEAFF.

The genes are TRBV30 and TRBJ1-2, with 7 bases lining up with TRBD1. The ends lost 8 bases at V and 8 bases at J; junction bases unmatched: 8. CDR3 length equals 11 residues. Looked up from germline, CDR1 is GTSNPN and CDR2 is SVGIG (reference sequence). The chain's CDR3 is CARQGIGGYTF. In nucleotides, the CDR3 is TGTGCCCGACAGGGAATCGGCGGCTACACCTTC.

The chain joins TRBV3-1 (or the pseudogene TRBV3-2) to TRBJ2-3; D possibly corresponds to TRBD2 (6 bases). Germline values: CDR1 LGHDT, CDR2 YNNKEL (reference sequence). The V gene lost 8 bases and the J gene lost 6 bases, with 18 bases spanning the gap. The CDR3 runs to 14 residues. The CDR3 coding sequence is TGTGCCAGCCGGGAACTAGCCGGGTCGGATACGCAGTATTTT. It specifies CASRELAGSDTQYF.

J is TRBJ2-7 and V is TRBV15; D is possibly TRBD2 (5 bases). Germline CDR1 reads LNHNV; CDR2 reads YYDKDF (reference sequence). The V gene lost 3 bases and the J gene lost 6 bases, with 18 bases spanning the gap. CDR3 length equals 15 residues. CDR3 bases: TGTGCCACCAGCAGCCCCGCGGACTCCCGGGGCGAGCAGTACTTC. This gives the protein CATSSPADSRGEQYF. The whole variable domain, remainder taken from reference TRBV15 and TRBJ2-7, is DAMVIQNPRYQVTQFGKPVTLSCSQTLNHNVMYWYQQKSSQAPKLLFHYYDKDFNNEADTPDNFQSRRPNTSFCFLDIRSPGLGDTAMYLCATSSPADSRGEQYFGPGTRLTVT.

The rearrangement uses TRBV24-1 and TRBJ2-3, with D perhaps TRBD2 (5 bases). This CDR3 has 16 residues. The germline gives CDR1 KGHDR, CDR2 SFDVKD. Deletions cut 4 bases from V and 1 base from J, with 14 bases between. In DNA, the CDR3 is TGTGCCACCAGTGACCCATCCGGGGTCGGCACAGATACGCAGTATTTT. Its protein is CATSDPSGVGTDTQYF.

The CDR3 sequence: CASSLGGLQNTEAFF. In DNA, the CDR3 is TGTGCCAGCAGCTTGGGGGGACTCCAGAACACTGAAGCTTTCTTT. V is TRBV5-4 and J is TRBJ1-1, with D perhaps matching TRBD1 (5 bases). Trimming took 0 bases from V and 1 from J, leaving 10 bases between them. The germline V gene has CDR1 SGHNT and CDR2 YYREEE (reference sequence). The CDR3 consists of 15 residues.

The chain has TRBV6-5 and TRBJ2-7, with 12 positions matching TRBD2. The CDR3 contains 15 residues. The ends lost 6 bases at V and 3 bases at J; junction bases unmatched: 6. CDR1 and CDR2 from the germline V gene are MNHEY and SVGAGI. DNA of the CDR3: TGTGCCAGCAGACTTCTAGCGGGGGGGCTCTACGAGCAGTACTTC. Translating gives CASRLLAGGLYEQYF.